The T cell receptor beta chain described here comes from a study of blood T cell repertoires in COVID-19. At the level of the study: From the United States, Italy and Spain came samples of acute and convalescent COVID-19. Sources were T cells, B-cell-depleted T cells, or PBMCs; the material itself was cDNA or gDNA.

Patients at the Seattle site were enrolled during active infection and followed longitudinally. From germline, CDR1 is SGHTA and CDR2 FQGNSA. The V gene lost 5 bases and the J gene lost 2 bases, with 10 bases spanning the gap. This CDR3 is 14 amino acids long. Per the original methods: Reference gene primer amplification gave nucleated cell count estimates. Generated by immunoSEQ multiplex PCR, the TCRdb table keeps only in-frame clones and is missing some. V and J calls and clone size are given by that table; D and trimming were obtained from the DNA. The sample has 150,000 or so clones, approximately 90% seen once; the top ten hold around 15%.

The sequence came from a man younger than 35 with COVID-19, enrolled during active disease. The chain carries TRBV7-2 and TRBJ1-5; possibly TRBD1 for D (6 bases). Sequenced material: peripheral blood. The CDR3 here is CASSPPGGNQPQHF. The CDR3 nucleotides read TGTGCCAGCAGCCCCCCAGGGGGCAATCAGCCCCAGCATTTT. Filled out from reference TRBV7-2 and TRBJ1-5, the complete variable domain reads GAGVSQSPSNKVTEKGKDVELRCDPISGHTALYWYRQSLGQGLEFLIYFQGNSAPDKSGLPSDRFSAERTGGSVSTLTIQRTQQEDSAVYLCASSPPGGNQPQHFGDGTRLSIL.